This section outlines one T cell receptor (beta chain) sequence together with its context. Its antigen is undetermined. TCRdb's table, derived via immunoSEQ multiplex PCR, lists solely in-frame clones and lacks some. The table records approximately 94,000 clones, 80% to 85% of them present only once. V shed 5 bases and J shed 0 bases, with 14 bases lying between them. Germline CDR1 and CDR2: LNHDA and SQIVND (reference sequence). The CDR3 runs to 16 residues. Lung cancer patients with chemo-refractory metastatic non-small-cell disease were given focal radiation plus CTLA-4 blockade with ipilimumab. The data derive from a study of radiotherapy plus CTLA-4 blockade in lung cancer. Study-wide context: Disease control was achieved by roughly 32% of patients, and objective responses by about 19%. Findings of the study overall: Early blood T cell clone dynamics reportedly forecast response best, with interferon-beta. An expansion of tumor-derived TCR clones occurred in blood after radiotherapy plus ipilimumab.

The material sequenced was peripheral blood, taken from a patient treated with radiotherapy plus ipilimumab. The rearrangement joins TRBV19 to TRBJ2-1, with unresolved D. The receptor was derived from a human donor with non-small cell lung cancer that progressed on radiotherapy plus ipilimumab. The CDR3 bases are TGTGCCAGTAGTCCTCGACCGTTAAGCTCCTACAATGAGCAGTTCTTC. Translated, it gives CASSPRPLSSYNEQFF.